This passage covers 8 T cell receptor beta chains from one sample sequenced in a study of blood T cells in healthy people across ages. A second PCR, run for about 7 to 12 cycles, used a sample-barcoded 5' primer plus a J-beta primer mix. TCRdb recomputed calls from the 5' RACE reads with MiXCR, one row per CDR3 protein. The sample records a few hundred thousand distinct CDR3 sequences, about 26% being singletons. The sample was blood. The receptors here all came from a woman in her 70s in good health.

This clonotype was detected a few times. The J gene is TRBJ2-5, the V gene TRBV5-6, with D maybe TRBD1 (6 bases). Trimming cost V 2 bases and J 5 bases, with 10 bases left between them. CDR1 is SGHDT, CDR2 YYEEEE, per germline. CDR3 size: 13 residues. CDR3 residues: CASSLGQRETQYF. The CDR3 DNA reads as TGTGCCAGCAGCTTAGGACAGAGGGAGACCCAGTACTTC.

The sample holds a few counts of this clonotype. V is TRBV20-1 and J is TRBJ1-1; D remains unclear. Trimming left V 5 bases short and J 1 base short, with 8 bases between. Germline V CDR1 and CDR2: DFQATT, SNEGSKA (reference sequence). This CDR3 contains 12 residues. CDR3 loop: CSAGEGNTEAFF. CDR3 coding DNA: TGCAGTGCTGGGGAAGGGAACACTGAAGCTTTCTTT.

This clonotype was seen ten or more times. A single base separates this from a much larger clone, so it may be a read error. No conserved phenylalanine or tryptophan is present at the end of the CDR3, so a read error is the likely explanation. The chain employs TRBV7-2 and TRBJ1-3; the D gene is possibly TRBD1 (5 bases). V was cut by 5 bases and J by 0 bases, with 11 bases left in between. The CDR3 has 15 residues. The germline gives CDR1 SGHTA, CDR2 FQGNSA. The CDR3 bases are TGTGCCAGCAGCCCAATGAGGGGCTCTGGAAACACCATATATCTT. Translated: CASSPMRGSGNTIYL.

This clonotype was observed a single time. The rearrangement uses TRBV29-1 and TRBJ1-2; 8 nucleotides align to TRBD1. This CDR3 has 14 residues. Germline assignment: CDR1 SQVTM and CDR2 ANQGSEA. V lost 0 bases to trimming and J lost 3 bases; unmatched junction nucleotides: 3. This chain's CDR3 is CSVEDQGAHYGYTF. In DNA, the CDR3 is TGCAGCGTTGAAGATCAGGGGGCCCACTATGGCTACACCTTC.

The gene calls are TRBV6-1 and TRBJ2-7, with D hard to call. The CDR3 spans 15 residues. Per the germline V gene, CDR1 is MNHNS and CDR2 is SASEGT. V gave up 5 bases and J gave up 3 bases, with 17 bases separating them. The CDR3 nucleotides read TGTGCCAGCAGTTTCACGCCTCAGAAACTCTACGAGCAGTACTTC. It is translated as CASSFTPQKLYEQYF.

The rearrangement uses TRBV7-2 and TRBJ2-1, with TRBD1 identical over 7 bases. V trimming: 0 bases; J trimming: 3 bases; junction bases outside the gene matches: 5. Germline-derived CDR1 and CDR2 are SGHTA and FQGNSA. CDR3 size: 16 residues. The CDR3 protein is CASSLAPGQIYNEQFF. CDR3 nucleotides: TGTGCCAGCAGCTTAGCTCCGGGACAGATCTACAATGAGCAGTTCTTC.

The chain combines TRBV12-3 or TRBV12-4 with TRBJ2-2; TRBD1 aligns across 8 bases. This CDR3 is built from 15 residues. V lost 6 bases and J lost 5; bases outside the gene matches: 8. The CDR3 here is CASRIMTGETGELFF. The CDR3 DNA sequence: TGTGCCAGCAGGATTATGACAGGGGAGACCGGGGAGCTGTTTTTT.

This clonotype was counted only a few times. V and J are TRBV20-1 and TRBJ2-6, with D uncertain. V gave up 0 bases and J gave up 0 bases, with 6 bases separating them. The CDR3 is 15 residues long. CDR1 is DFQATT, CDR2 SNEGSKA, per germline (reference sequence). The CDR3 reads CSARDRISGANVLTF. The CDR3 bases are TGCAGTGCTAGAGATCGGATCTCTGGGGCCAACGTCCTGACTTTC.